The 25 T cell receptor beta chains below were found in one sample sequenced in a study of blood T cells in healthy people across ages. PCR was performed a second time for about 6 to 12 cycles using a sample-barcoded 5' primer and a J-beta primer mix. MiXCR, run by TCRdb on the 5' RACE reads, gives a single entry per CDR3 protein. The table shows 1.5 million to 2 million distinct CDR3 sequences, with roughly a third occurring only once. Sequenced sample: blood. Receptors were obtained from a woman younger than 45 in good health.

Notes on this clonotype: One end of the junction is discordant with germline, which a read error may explain. V is TRBV7-3 and J is TRBJ2-4; D is possibly TRBD1 (6 bases). The CDR3 is 13 residues long. Germline V CDR1 and CDR2: SGHTA, FQGTGA. The CDR3: CASSSQQGSKQYF. The CDR3 DNA sequence: TGTGCTAGCAGCTCCCAACAGGGCTCCAAGCAGTACTTC.

The chain couples TRBV6-2 or TRBV6-3 to TRBJ2-3; 9 bases are shared with TRBD2. The V gene end was trimmed by 2 bases and the J gene end by 5 bases; junction bases not matched to a gene: 14. The CDR3 is 18 residues long. In germline, CDR1 is MNHEY, CDR2 SVGEGT. The CDR3 DNA follows: TGTGCCAGCAGTTACGCTTACAGCAGGTCTAGCGGGAAAGATACGCAGTATTTT. Its translation is CASSYAYSRSSGKDTQYF.

This clonotype showed up many times. One end of the junction is discordant with germline, which a read error may explain. This chain joins TRBV5-1 and TRBJ1-2, with 8 bases lining up with TRBD1. This CDR3 has 13 amino acids. CDR1 is SGHRS and CDR2 is YFSETQ in the germline V gene. CDR3 region: CASSLSGGNGYTF. The CDR3 region has the DNA TGTGCCAGCAGTTTATCAGGGGGCAATGGCTACACCTTC.

This clonotype appeared a few times. V and J are TRBV20-1 and TRBJ2-2; 10 nucleotides align to TRBD2. CDR1 and CDR2 (germline): DFQATT, SNEGSKA (reference sequence). The ends lost 3 bases at V and 6 bases at J; junction bases unmatched: 7. The CDR3 totals 15 residues. The DNA for the CDR3 is TGCAGTGCTAGCAGCCTAGCGGGAGATGCCGGGGAGCTGTTTTTT. It specifies CSASSLAGDAGELFF.

The rearrangement links TRBV4-1 to TRBJ2-7; 7 bases are shared with TRBD2. Germline CDR1 MGHRA, CDR2 YSYEKL. The CDR3 runs 15 residues. The V segment lost 4 bases and the J segment 2 bases; nucleotides outside the gene matches: 8. CDR3 in DNA: TGCGCCAGCAGCCCCGCAAGCGGGACCCCCTACGAGCAGTACTTC. This translates into CASSPASGTPYEQYF.

About this clonotype itself: Being one base from a much bigger clone, this may be a read error. This chain joins TRBV4-1 and TRBJ2-3, with D perhaps TRBD2 (5 bases). Germline V gene lookup returns CDR1 MGHRA and CDR2 YSYEKL. This CDR3 region has 15 residues. CDR3 region: CASSQDNYLGDSQYF. DNA of the CDR3: TGCGCCAGCAGCCAAGATAACTATCTGGGAGATTCGCAGTATTTT.

This clonotype was seen a handful of times. CDR3: CASSELGGTLVSPLHF. CDR3 nucleotides: TGTGCCAGCAGTGAACTCGGAGGGACCTTAGTCTCACCCCTCCACTTT. This sequence joins TRBV6-1 and TRBJ1-6, with D possibly being TRBD1 (5 bases). V was trimmed by 2 bases and J by 10 bases, leaving 18 bases between them. Germline lookup yields CDR1 MNHNS and CDR2 SASEGT. CDR3 length: 16 residues.

The CDR3 here is CASSQDSAVSPPSYEQYF. The CDR3 nucleotides are TGTGCCAGCAGCCAAGATTCGGCTGTGAGTCCCCCTTCCTACGAGCAGTACTTC. This chain uses TRBV4-2 with TRBJ2-7; D not resolved. Germline assignment: CDR1 LGHNA and CDR2 YNFKEQ. V was cut by 0 bases and J by 1 base, with 19 bases left in between. The CDR3 covers 18 residues.

V gene TRBV28 combines with J gene TRBJ2-3; TRBD2 aligns across 10 bases. This CDR3 comprises 15 residues. Looked up from germline, CDR1 is MDHEN and CDR2 is SYDVKM. Unmatched junction bases numbered 4, after V lost 7 bases and J lost 0 bases. CDR3 nucleotides: TGTGCCAGCACCCTAGCGGGAGCTAGCACAGATACGCAGTATTTT. Translating it yields CASTLAGASTDTQYF.

This clonotype showed up just a few times. The chain carries TRBV4-1 and TRBJ2-1; 8 bases agree with TRBD2. CDR1 is MGHRA and CDR2 is YSYEKL in the germline V gene. With V trimmed by 5 bases and J by 2 bases, 8 bases remained unmatched. This CDR3 has 16 residues. The CDR3 region has the DNA TGCGCCAGCAGCAAGGAGGGTAGCGGGACCTACAATGAGCAGTTCTTC. It is translated as CASSKEGSGTYNEQFF.

In its sample, this clonotype was seen a few times. This chain joins TRBV27 and TRBJ2-1; 8 bases are shared with TRBD2. The CDR3 spans 14 residues. Germline V CDR1 and CDR2: MNHEY, SMNVEV (reference sequence). V shed 7 bases, J shed 6 bases, and the junction held 8 bases outside the gene matches. DNA of the CDR3: TGTGCCAGCACTGGCCGGGAGGGGGGCAATGAGCAGTTCTTC. It encodes CASTGREGGNEQFF.

This sequence joins TRBV29-1 and TRBJ2-1; D call uncertain. V lost 6 bases to trimming and J lost 0 bases, with 18 bases between them. Germline CDR1 and CDR2: SQVTM and ANQGSEA. The CDR3 extends over 16 amino acids. CDR3 protein: CSVVTSTFRSYNEQFF. CDR3 nucleotides: TGCAGCGTGGTCACTTCGACATTTCGCTCCTACAATGAGCAGTTCTTC.

This clonotype showed up just once. CDR3 amino acids: CASSAVDNQPQHF. CDR3 nucleotides: TGTGCCAGCTCAGCTGTAGACAATCAGCCCCAGCATTTT. The J gene is TRBJ1-5, the V gene TRBV18, with D unresolved. The CDR3 runs 13 residues. CDR1 and CDR2 from the germline V gene are KGHSH and LQKENI. The germline V and J ends were trimmed by 5 bases and 3 bases, with 8 bases remaining between them.

The chain employs TRBV11-2 and TRBJ1-3; D not resolved. Germline V gene lookup returns CDR1 SGHAT and CDR2 FQNNGV. V lost 0 bases, J lost 1 base, and 7 bases lay in between. The CDR3 covers 15 residues. The CDR3 DNA reads TGTGCCAGCAGCTTAGATAACCCTTCTGGAAACACCATATATTTT. The encoded protein is CASSLDNPSGNTIYF.

The rearrangement uses TRBV3-1 and TRBJ1-4; 7 bases map to TRBD1. Trimming took 0 bases from V and 7 from J; bases not matched to a gene: 8. The CDR3 length is 16 residues. Germline V gives CDR1 LGHDT, CDR2 YNNKEL (reference sequence). The DNA for the CDR3 is TGTGCCAGCAGCCAAGATCCACAGGGGTCGGGTGAAAAACTGTTTTTT. This translates into CASSQDPQGSGEKLFF.

This clonotype was observed a few times. This rearrangement joins TRBV29-1 to TRBJ2-5, with D perhaps TRBD1 or TRBD2 (6 bases each). CDR1 is SQVTM, CDR2 ANQGSEA, per germline. The CDR3 is 12 amino acids. The V gene lost 4 bases and the J gene lost 5 bases, with 11 bases spanning the gap. Written as DNA, the CDR3 is TGCAGCGTTGTTTCGGGGGCCGAGACCCAGTACTTC. Amino acids: CSVVSGAETQYF.

The V call is TRBV4-1, the J call TRBJ1-1; 7 bases align to TRBD1. The germline V gene has CDR1 MGHRA and CDR2 YSYEKL. V dropped 1 base and J dropped 1; count of bases not matched to a gene: 6. This CDR3 has 16 residues. CDR3 DNA sequence: TGCGCCAGCAGCCAAGGGCCAAGGACAGGGAACACTGAAGCTTTCTTT. Translated: CASSQGPRTGNTEAFF.

The chain combines TRBV5-1 with TRBJ2-1, with D unresolved. The CDR3 is 15 amino acids. The germline V gene encodes CDR1 SGHRS and CDR2 YFSETQ. V lost 5 bases and J lost 4, with 16 bases in between. CDR3 residues: CASRLGPLEYNEQFF. As DNA, the CDR3 is TGCGCCAGCAGGTTAGGGCCTCTTGAGTACAATGAGCAGTTCTTC.

The chain carries TRBV2 and TRBJ2-7; TRBD2 agrees at 10 bases. The CDR3 loop spans 13 amino acids. With V trimmed by 7 bases and J by 8 bases, 8 bases remained unmatched. Per germline, CDR1 SNHLY and CDR2 FYNNEI. Here the CDR3 reads CASIGIAGGQQYF. DNA of the CDR3: TGTGCCAGCATAGGGATAGCGGGAGGCCAGCAGTACTTC.

This clonotype was seen once. The genes are TRBV6-2 or TRBV6-3 and TRBJ1-2; maybe TRBD1 (5 bases). This CDR3 is built from 16 residues. Germline V gene data show CDR1 as MNHEY and CDR2 as SVGEGT. Trimming shortened V by 2 bases and J by 6 bases, and 19 bases separated the two germline ends. The CDR3 region has the DNA TGTGCCAGCAGTTACCCGGCCGGCCTTTCGGGGCATGGCTACACCTTC. Translating gives CASSYPAGLSGHGYTF.

This clonotype was recorded a few times. CDR3 sequence: CSASTRDWGSYEQYF. In DNA, the CDR3 is TGCAGTGCTAGCACCCGGGACTGGGGCTCCTACGAGCAGTACTTC. The rearrangement links TRBV20-1 to TRBJ2-7; possibly TRBD2 for D (6 bases). The V end lost 3 bases, the J end lost 0 bases, and 15 bases lay between the germline ends. There are 15 residues in the CDR3. Germline V gene sequence: CDR1 DFQATT, CDR2 SNEGSKA (reference sequence).

This clonotype was seen a handful of times. A junction boundary mismatches the germline segment, possibly from a read error. The chain employs TRBV18 and TRBJ2-3; 9 bases align to TRBD1. The germline V gene has CDR1 KGHSH and CDR2 LQKENI. The CDR3 length is 15 residues. The CDR3 region is CANSPGQGNTDTQYF. The CDR3 bases are TGTGCCAACTCACCGGGACAGGGTAACACAGATACGCAGTATTTT.

The rearrangement uses TRBV2 and TRBJ2-1; no firm D call. Per germline, CDR1 SNHLY and CDR2 FYNNEI. This CDR3 contains 13 residues. The V gene lost 5 bases and the J gene lost 6 bases, with 11 bases spanning the gap. CDR3 coding DNA: TGTGCCAGCAGTTTGACCGCCGCCAATGAGCAGTTCTTC. It translates to CASSLTAANEQFF.

The rearrangement joins TRBV20-1 to TRBJ1-5; D unclear. V lost 2 bases, J lost 3 bases, and 5 bases lay in between. This CDR3 is built from 12 residues. Germline-derived CDR1 and CDR2 are DFQATT and SNEGSKA (reference sequence). The CDR3 DNA sequence: TGCAGTGCTAGACAGATCAATCAGCCCCAGCATTTT. Its translation is CSARQINQPQHF.

The chain joins TRBV4-1 to TRBJ2-7; TRBD2 agrees at 11 bases. The CDR3 totals 16 residues. V dropped 4 bases and J dropped 0; count of bases not matched to a gene: 5. Germline V lookup: CDR1 MGHRA, CDR2 YSYEKL. The DNA of the CDR3 is TGCGCCAGCAGCCCGAAACTAGCGGGGGACTCCTACGAGCAGTACTTC. This encodes CASSPKLAGDSYEQYF.